The 22 T cell receptor beta chains reported below all come from one sample, sequenced in a study of T cell responses to AZD1222 COVID-19 vaccine. Using immunoSEQ multiplex PCR, the repertoire was profiled, and TCRdb retains in-frame clones only, with some absent. The sample records more than 95,000 clones, 80% to 90% being singletons. This sample comprised peripheral blood, obtained on day 0 of MenACWY control vaccination. The receptors derive from an adult in good health.

The chain couples TRBV3-1 (or the pseudogene TRBV3-2) to TRBJ2-3, with D unclear. CDR3 size: 17 residues. The germline V gene encodes CDR1 LGHDT and CDR2 YNNKEL (reference sequence). Trimming pared 3 bases from V and 0 bases from J, leaving 16 bases between. The CDR3 spells CASSQEPSPPSTDTQYF. The DNA for the CDR3 is TGTGCCAGCAGCCAGGAGCCCTCCCCCCCTAGCACAGATACGCAGTATTTT.

CDR3 amino acids: CATLGAGGYTF. The CDR3 region has the DNA TGTGCCACCCTCGGAGCAGGGGGCTACACCTTC. The chain employs TRBV19 and TRBJ1-2; D perhaps matches TRBD1 (5 bases). V dropped 10 bases and J dropped 8 bases, with 14 bases sitting between them. Germline CDR1 LNHDA, CDR2 SQIVND (reference sequence). The CDR3 extends over 11 amino acids. Full variable domain (outside the CDR3, taken from reference TRBV19 and TRBJ1-2): DGGITQSPKYLFRKEGQNVTLSCEQNLNHDAMYWYRQDPGQGLRLIYYSQIVNDFQKGDIAEGYSVSREKKESFPLTVTSAQKNPTAFYLCATLGAGGYTFGSGTRLTVV.

This chain joins TRBV28 and TRBJ1-3; no firm D call. CDR3 size: 13 residues. Per germline, CDR1 MDHEN and CDR2 SYDVKM. The V gene lost 6 bases and the J gene lost 8 bases, with 14 bases spanning the gap. The CDR3 nucleotides are TGTGCCAGCAGCGCGCCGAACGAGGACACCATATATTTT. This translates into CASSAPNEDTIYF.

By share, this clone counts as medium-sized. The chain joins TRBV5-1 to TRBJ2-7; tentatively, D is TRBD1 (6 bases). Trimming shortened V by 2 bases and J by 3 bases, and 15 bases separated the two germline ends. Germline V gene data show CDR1 as SGHRS and CDR2 as YFSETQ. The CDR3 contains 15 residues. The CDR3: CASSFSGGGYYEQYF. The CDR3, as DNA: TGCGCCAGCAGCTTCTCTGGGGGCGGCTACTACGAGCAGTACTTC.

The J gene is TRBJ1-3, the V gene TRBV5-6, with D perhaps TRBD1 (5 bases). Trimming removed 4 bases at V and 0 bases at J, with 20 bases between. The CDR3 spans 18 residues. Looked up from germline, CDR1 is SGHDT and CDR2 is YYEEEE. Here the CDR3 DNA reads TGTGCCAGCAGCCCTGCGGTTATGGGGGTCAGCTCTGGAAACACCATATATTTT. Translating it yields CASSPAVMGVSSGNTIYF.

V and J are TRBV19 and TRBJ1-1; D perhaps matches TRBD1 (5 bases). Trimming removed 5 bases from V and 4 bases from J, with 11 bases in between. The CDR3 has 13 residues. From germline, CDR1 is LNHDA and CDR2 SQIVND (reference sequence). This CDR3 reads CASSGGPFTEAFF. In DNA form, the CDR3 reads TGTGCCAGTAGTGGGGGACCGTTCACTGAAGCTTTCTTT.

The rearrangement links TRBV19 to TRBJ2-7, with D perhaps matching TRBD1 or TRBD2 (5 bases each). V lost 2 bases to trimming and J lost 2 bases, with 10 bases between them. The CDR3 has 14 residues. Germline assignment: CDR1 LNHDA and CDR2 SQIVND (reference sequence). CDR3 coding DNA: TGTGCCAGTAGTATACTTGGGGGTACCTACGAGCAGTACTTC. Amino acids: CASSILGGTYEQYF.

The V gene is TRBV7-2, the J gene TRBJ2-1; 12 nucleotides agree with TRBD2. The CDR3 has 15 amino acids. CDR1 and CDR2 (germline): SGHTA, FQGNSA. V dropped 6 bases and J dropped 7; count of bases not matched to a gene: 7. CDR3 DNA: TGTGCCAGCAGAGATCTAGCGGGGGGGATAAATGAGCAGTTCTTC. Amino acids: CASRDLAGGINEQFF.

This clone was picked up a small number of times. V and J are TRBV24-1 and TRBJ2-7; D is undetermined. This CDR3 is built from 13 residues. Trimming stripped 2 bases from V and 5 bases from J, with 9 bases between. Looked up from germline, CDR1 is KGHDR and CDR2 is SFDVKD. DNA for the CDR3: TGTGCCACCAGTGATTCGGCTGGGGACGAGCAGTACTTC. It codes for CATSDSAGDEQYF.

The J gene is TRBJ2-3, the V gene TRBV3-1 (or the pseudogene TRBV3-2), with 7 bases identical to TRBD2. The CDR3 sequence is 15 residues long. V lost 1 base and J lost 4; bases outside the gene matches: 5. Looked up from germline, CDR1 is LGHDT and CDR2 is YNNKEL (reference sequence). The CDR3 coding sequence is TGTGCCAGCAGCCAAGTAGGTGGGGGGGCAGATACGCAGTATTTT. Protein sequence: CASSQVGGGADTQYF.

The CDR3 region is CASSLGAQGQPQHF. Here the CDR3 DNA reads TGTGCCAGCAGCTTAGGTGCCCAGGGGCAGCCCCAGCATTTT. V gene TRBV7-2 combines with J gene TRBJ1-5, with D possibly matching TRBD1 (6 bases). CDR3 length: 14 residues. V was trimmed by 1 base and J by 7 bases, leaving 11 bases between them. The germline V gene has CDR1 SGHTA and CDR2 FQGNSA.

The CDR3 DNA reads as TGCGCCAGCAGCAGTGGGACTTCAGGGGGCACTGAAGCTTTCTTT. It specifies CASSSGTSGGTEAFF. This rearrangement joins TRBV5-1 to TRBJ1-1; 7 nucleotides align to TRBD1. V lost 4 bases and J lost 4; bases outside the gene matches: 10. The CDR3 runs to 15 residues. CDR1 and CDR2 from the germline V gene are SGHRS and YFSETQ.

This chain links TRBV5-4 with TRBJ1-4; 7 positions agree with TRBD1. This CDR3 has 14 amino acids. Germline lookup yields CDR1 SGHNT and CDR2 YYREEE (reference sequence). Trimming removed 3 bases from V and 4 bases from J; junction bases left unmatched: 3. The CDR3 DNA follows: TGTGCCAGCAGCTCCGGGACAGTTAATGAAAAACTGTTTTTT. It is translated as CASSSGTVNEKLFF.

The gene calls are TRBV4-2 and TRBJ1-5; D is uncertain. CDR1 and CDR2 (germline): LGHNA, YNFKEQ. The CDR3 extends over 15 amino acids. Trimming took 1 base from V and 6 from J, leaving 13 bases between them. The CDR3 nucleotides read TGTGCCAGCAGCCAAGGACCCCCCAACCCTCAGCCCCAGCATTTT. This sequence encodes CASSQGPPNPQPQHF.

This chain connects TRBV10-2 to TRBJ1-4, with D perhaps matching TRBD1 (6 bases). Germline-derived CDR1 and CDR2 are WSHSY and SAAADI. Trimming left V 9 bases short and J 5 bases short, with 13 bases between. CDR3 length: 13 amino acids. The CDR3 spells CASREGGNEKLFF. The DNA for the CDR3 is TGCGCCAGTCGAGAGGGGGGCAATGAAAAACTGTTTTTT.

This clone was counted between two and nine times. The J gene is TRBJ1-2, the V gene TRBV7-9; no reliable D call. This CDR3 is 12 amino acids long. The ends were cut back, 6 bases at V and 7 bases at J, with 12 bases in the middle. Germline CDR1 and CDR2: SEHNR and FQNEAQ (reference sequence). The CDR3 bases are TGTGCCAGCAGGCGGGTTTCGGGTGGCTACACCTTC. Encoded protein: CASRRVSGGYTF.

The chain recombines TRBV24-1 with TRBJ2-2; perhaps TRBD1 as D (6 bases). The CDR3 has 13 residues. Germline CDR1 and CDR2: KGHDR and SFDVKD. Trimming cost V 5 bases and J 4 bases, with 7 bases left between them. The CDR3 DNA follows: TGTGCCACCAGTGCACAGGGCACCGGGGAGCTGTTTTTT. This sequence encodes CATSAQGTGELFF.

Worth noting for this clone: The germline gene is not matched at one end of the junction; a read error may be the cause. V usage is TRBV4-3 and J usage is TRBJ2-1, with D possibly TRBD2 on 5 matching bases. The CDR3 loop spans 15 amino acids. Germline V lookup: CDR1 LGHNA, CDR2 YSLEER. CDR3 amino acids: CVSSQELVSYNEQFF. CDR3 sequence (DNA): TGCGTCAGCAGCCAAGAACTAGTTTCCTACAATGAGCAGTTCTTC.

The CDR3 spells CASSTVGTLSGNTIYF. CDR3 nucleotide sequence: TGTGCCAGCTCCACCGTGGGGACACTCTCTGGAAACACCATATATTTT. The genes are TRBV18 and TRBJ1-3; TRBD1 is a possible D gene (6 bases). In germline, CDR1 is KGHSH, CDR2 LQKENI. CDR3 length: 16 amino acids. The V end was cut by 6 bases, the J end by 0 bases, with 15 bases between.

The J gene is TRBJ1-4, the V gene TRBV28; unclear D gene. The germline V gene encodes CDR1 MDHEN and CDR2 SYDVKM. Trimming removed 1 base from V and 7 bases from J, with 19 bases in between. The length of the CDR3 is 17 residues. The CDR3 nucleotides read TGTGCCAGCAGTTTATCCCCGACGGGTCAGCTCGGTGAAAAACTGTTTTTT. Protein: CASSLSPTGQLGEKLFF.

CDR3 nucleotide sequence: TGTGCCAGCAGTTTAGGCCAGGAGGGTTCACCCCTCCACTTT. Translation gives CASSLGQEGSPLHF. The V call is TRBV28, the J call TRBJ1-6; D call uncertain. The CDR3 contains 14 residues. V was clipped by 2 bases and J by 9 bases, with 11 bases between them. The germline gives CDR1 MDHEN, CDR2 SYDVKM.

The chain is built from TRBV7-8 and TRBJ2-5, with D unresolved. The CDR3 runs 11 residues. Trimming shortened V by 2 bases and J by 5 bases, and 3 bases separated the two germline ends. Germline CDR1 SGHVS, CDR2 FQNEAQ. The CDR3 reads CASSLSETQYF. The CDR3 DNA is TGTGCCAGCAGCTTATCGGAGACCCAGTACTTC.